This TCR beta chain was observed in a study of cytomegalovirus exposure and HLA in healthy donors. Whole-study results and caveats: With DRB1 most and HLA-C fewest, TCR association rates differed between HLA loci in a later analysis.

As for this clone: Its antigen remains unknown.

The PCR made use of 60 Vbeta and 13 Jbeta primers. Repertoires were generated with immunoSEQ multiplex PCR, while TCRdb's copy carries only in-frame clones and drops some. Among about 180,000 clones listed, 84% were seen once. The material sequenced was PBMCs. The TCR comes from a man aged 18 to 30 in good health and CMV-seronegative.

The CDR3 bases are TGTGCCAGCAGCCGGACAGCCAGCACAGATACGCAGTATTTT. Translation gives CASSRTASTDTQYF. V gene TRBV7-9 combines with J gene TRBJ2-3; D perhaps matches TRBD1 (6 bases). V was shortened by 5 bases and J by 0 bases, with 9 bases between the two germline ends. The CDR3 loop spans 14 amino acids. In germline, CDR1 is SEHNR, CDR2 FQNEAQ (reference sequence).